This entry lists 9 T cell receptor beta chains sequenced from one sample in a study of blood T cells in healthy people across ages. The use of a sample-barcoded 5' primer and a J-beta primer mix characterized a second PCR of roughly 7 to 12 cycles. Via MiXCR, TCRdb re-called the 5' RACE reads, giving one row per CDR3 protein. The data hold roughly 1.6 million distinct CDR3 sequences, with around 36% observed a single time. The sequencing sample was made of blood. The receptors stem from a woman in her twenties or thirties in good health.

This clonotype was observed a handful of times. The CDR3 coding sequence is TGTGCCAGCAGCCGATTCAGCGGGGGAGATGAGCAGTTCTTC. It yields the protein CASSRFSGGDEQFF. V and J are TRBV3-1 and TRBJ2-1, with TRBD2 identical over 8 bases. Germline CDR1 is LGHDT and CDR2 is YNNKEL (reference sequence). This CDR3 spans 14 amino acids. J gave up 8 bases and V 4 bases, and 7 bases lay outside the gene matches.

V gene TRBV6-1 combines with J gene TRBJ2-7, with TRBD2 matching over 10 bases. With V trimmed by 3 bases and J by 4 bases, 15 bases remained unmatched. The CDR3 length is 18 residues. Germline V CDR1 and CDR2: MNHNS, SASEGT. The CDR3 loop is CASSDDKTSGLLMYEQYF. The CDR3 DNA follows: TGTGCCAGCAGTGACGACAAGACTAGCGGGTTGTTAATGTACGAGCAGTACTTC.

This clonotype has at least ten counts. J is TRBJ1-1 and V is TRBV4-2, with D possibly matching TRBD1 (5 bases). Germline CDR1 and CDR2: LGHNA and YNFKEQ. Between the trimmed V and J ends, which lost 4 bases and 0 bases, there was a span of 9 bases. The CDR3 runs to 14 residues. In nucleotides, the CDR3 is TGTGCCAGCAGCCGACAGACAGTGAACACTGAAGCTTTCTTT. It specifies CASSRQTVNTEAFF.

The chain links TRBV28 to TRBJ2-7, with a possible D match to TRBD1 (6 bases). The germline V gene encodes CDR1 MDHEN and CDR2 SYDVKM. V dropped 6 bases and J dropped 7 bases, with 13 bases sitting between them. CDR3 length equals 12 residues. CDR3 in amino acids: CASRQGKREQYF. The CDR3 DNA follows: TGTGCCAGCAGACAGGGTAAGAGGGAGCAGTACTTC.

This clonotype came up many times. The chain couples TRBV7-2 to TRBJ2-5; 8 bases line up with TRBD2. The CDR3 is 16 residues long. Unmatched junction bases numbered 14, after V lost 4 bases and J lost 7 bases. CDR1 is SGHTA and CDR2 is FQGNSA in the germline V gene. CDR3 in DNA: TGTGCCAGCAGCTACCGGCGGGGGGCAGTTCCTGCGACCCAGTACTTC. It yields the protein CASSYRRGAVPATQYF.

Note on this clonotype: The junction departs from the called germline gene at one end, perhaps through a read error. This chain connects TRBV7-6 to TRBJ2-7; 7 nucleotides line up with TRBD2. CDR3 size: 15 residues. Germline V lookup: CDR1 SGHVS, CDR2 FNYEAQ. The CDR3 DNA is TGTGCCGGCAGCTTAGGGTCGGGGACTATCTACGAGCAGTACTTC. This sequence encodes CAGSLGSGTIYEQYF.

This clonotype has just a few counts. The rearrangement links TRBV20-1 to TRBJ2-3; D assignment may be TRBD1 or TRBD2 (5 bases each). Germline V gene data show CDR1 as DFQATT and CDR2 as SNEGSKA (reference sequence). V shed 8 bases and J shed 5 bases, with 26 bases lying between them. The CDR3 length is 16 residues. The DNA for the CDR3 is TGCAGTTCACCTCCAAACCGGGATCTTAGGGGAGATACGCAGTATTTT. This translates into CSSPPNRDLRGDTQYF.

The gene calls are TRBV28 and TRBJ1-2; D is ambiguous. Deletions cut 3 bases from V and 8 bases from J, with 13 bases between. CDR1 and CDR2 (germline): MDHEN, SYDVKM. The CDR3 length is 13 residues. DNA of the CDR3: TGTGCCAGCAGTTTGTGGGGTCCCATGGGCTACACCTTC. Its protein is CASSLWGPMGYTF.

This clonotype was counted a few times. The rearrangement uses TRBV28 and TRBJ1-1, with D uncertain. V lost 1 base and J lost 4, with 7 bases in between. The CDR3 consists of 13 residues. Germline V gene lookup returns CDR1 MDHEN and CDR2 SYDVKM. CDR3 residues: CASSLFASTEAFF. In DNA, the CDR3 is TGTGCCAGCAGTTTATTCGCCAGCACTGAAGCTTTCTTT.